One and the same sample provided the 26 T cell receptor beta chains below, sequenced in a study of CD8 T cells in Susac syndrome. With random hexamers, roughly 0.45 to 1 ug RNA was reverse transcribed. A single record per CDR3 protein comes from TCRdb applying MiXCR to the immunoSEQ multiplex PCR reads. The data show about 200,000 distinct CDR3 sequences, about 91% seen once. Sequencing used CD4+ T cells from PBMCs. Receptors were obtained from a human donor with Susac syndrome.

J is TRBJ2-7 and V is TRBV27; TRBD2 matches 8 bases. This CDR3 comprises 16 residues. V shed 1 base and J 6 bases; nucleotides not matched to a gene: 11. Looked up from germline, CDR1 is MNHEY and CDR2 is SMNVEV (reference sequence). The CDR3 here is CASSLLPSGSTGEQYF. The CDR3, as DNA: TGTGCCAGCAGTTTATTGCCTAGCGGGTCGACTGGCGAGCAGTACTTC.

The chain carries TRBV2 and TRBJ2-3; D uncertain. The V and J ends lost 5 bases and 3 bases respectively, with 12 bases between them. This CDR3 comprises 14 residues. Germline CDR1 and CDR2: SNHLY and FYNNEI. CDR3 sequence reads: CASSPNSWTDTQYF. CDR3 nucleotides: TGTGCCAGCAGTCCAAACAGCTGGACAGATACGCAGTATTTT.

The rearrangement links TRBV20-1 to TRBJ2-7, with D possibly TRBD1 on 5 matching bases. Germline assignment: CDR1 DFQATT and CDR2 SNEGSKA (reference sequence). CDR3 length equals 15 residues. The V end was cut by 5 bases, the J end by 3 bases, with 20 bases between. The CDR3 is CSAPSRAGIRYEQYF. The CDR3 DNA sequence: TGCAGTGCTCCTTCCAGGGCAGGGATTCGCTACGAGCAGTACTTC.

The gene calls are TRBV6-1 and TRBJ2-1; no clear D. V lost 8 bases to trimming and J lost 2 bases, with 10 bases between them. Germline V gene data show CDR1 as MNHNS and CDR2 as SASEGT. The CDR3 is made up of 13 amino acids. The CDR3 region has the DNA TGTGCCAGCGGGCCCTTAACCTACAATGAGCAGTTCTTC. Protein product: CASGPLTYNEQFF.

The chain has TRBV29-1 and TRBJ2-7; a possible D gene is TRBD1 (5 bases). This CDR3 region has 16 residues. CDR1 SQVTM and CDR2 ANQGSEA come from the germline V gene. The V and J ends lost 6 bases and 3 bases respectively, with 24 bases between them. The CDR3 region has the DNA TGCAGCGTCGGCGGCCCCACTACACAGGAGAACTACGAGCAGTACTTC. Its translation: CSVGGPTTQENYEQYF.

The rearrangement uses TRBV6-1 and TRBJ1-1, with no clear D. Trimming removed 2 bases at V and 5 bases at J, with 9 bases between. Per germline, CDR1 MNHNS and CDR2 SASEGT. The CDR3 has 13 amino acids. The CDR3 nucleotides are TGTGCCAGCAGTGAACTTCGGGAAACTGAAGCTTTCTTT. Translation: CASSELRETEAFF.

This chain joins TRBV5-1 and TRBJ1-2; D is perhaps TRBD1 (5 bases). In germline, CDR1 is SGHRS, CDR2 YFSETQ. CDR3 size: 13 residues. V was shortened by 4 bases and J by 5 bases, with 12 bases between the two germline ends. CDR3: CASSPGTEYGYTF. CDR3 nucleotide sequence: TGCGCCAGCAGCCCCGGGACTGAGTATGGCTACACCTTC.

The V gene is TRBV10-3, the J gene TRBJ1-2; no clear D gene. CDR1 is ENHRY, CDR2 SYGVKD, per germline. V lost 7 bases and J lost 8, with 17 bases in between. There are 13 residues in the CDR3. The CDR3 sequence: CAITSEKVVGYTF. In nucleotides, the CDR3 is TGTGCCATCACATCCGAAAAGGTCGTCGGCTACACCTTC.

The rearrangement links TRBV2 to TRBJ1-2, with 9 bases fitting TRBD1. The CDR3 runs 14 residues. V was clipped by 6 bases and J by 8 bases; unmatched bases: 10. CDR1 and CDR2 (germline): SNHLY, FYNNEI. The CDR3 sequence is CASRRRTGEGGYTF. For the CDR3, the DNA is TGTGCCAGCAGAAGACGGACAGGGGAAGGGGGCTACACCTTC.

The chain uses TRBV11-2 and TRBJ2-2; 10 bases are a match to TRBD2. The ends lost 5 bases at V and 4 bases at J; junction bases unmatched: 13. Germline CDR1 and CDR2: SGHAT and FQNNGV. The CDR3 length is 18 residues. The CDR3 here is CASSLLRPGLAFTGELFF. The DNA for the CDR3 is TGTGCCAGCAGCCTTTTACGACCGGGACTAGCGTTCACCGGGGAGCTGTTTTTT. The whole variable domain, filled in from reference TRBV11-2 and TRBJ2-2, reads EAGVAQSPRYKIIEKRQSVAFWCNPISGHATLYWYQQILGQGPKLLIQFQNNGVVDDSQLPKDRFSAERLKGVDSTLKIQPAKLEDSAVYLCASSLLRPGLAFTGELFFGEGSRLTVL.

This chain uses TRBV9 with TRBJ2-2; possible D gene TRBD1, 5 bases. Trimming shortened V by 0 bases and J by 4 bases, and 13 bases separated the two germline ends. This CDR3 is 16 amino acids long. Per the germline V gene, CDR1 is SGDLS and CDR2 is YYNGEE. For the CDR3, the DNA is TGTGCCAGCAGCGTAGATTTAGGGGCCCTCACCGGGGAGCTGTTTTTT. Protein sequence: CASSVDLGALTGELFF.

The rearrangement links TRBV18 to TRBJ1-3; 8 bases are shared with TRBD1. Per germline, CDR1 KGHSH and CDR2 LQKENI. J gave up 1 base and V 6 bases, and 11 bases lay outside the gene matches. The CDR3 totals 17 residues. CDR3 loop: CASSRGGQGRSGNTIYF. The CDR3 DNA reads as TGTGCCAGCTCTCGAGGAGGACAGGGCAGATCTGGAAACACCATATATTTT.

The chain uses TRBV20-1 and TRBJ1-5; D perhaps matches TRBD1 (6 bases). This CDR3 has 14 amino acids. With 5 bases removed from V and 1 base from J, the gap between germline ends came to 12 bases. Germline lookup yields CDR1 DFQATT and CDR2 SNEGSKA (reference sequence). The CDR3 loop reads CSAATGLSNQPQHF. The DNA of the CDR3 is TGCAGTGCTGCTACAGGGTTAAGCAATCAGCCCCAGCATTTT.

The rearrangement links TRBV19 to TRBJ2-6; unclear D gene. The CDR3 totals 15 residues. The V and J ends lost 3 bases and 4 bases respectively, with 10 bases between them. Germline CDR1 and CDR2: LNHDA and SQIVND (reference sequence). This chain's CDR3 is CASSIVPRGANVLTF. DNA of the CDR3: TGTGCCAGTAGTATTGTCCCCCGGGGGGCCAACGTCCTGACTTTC.

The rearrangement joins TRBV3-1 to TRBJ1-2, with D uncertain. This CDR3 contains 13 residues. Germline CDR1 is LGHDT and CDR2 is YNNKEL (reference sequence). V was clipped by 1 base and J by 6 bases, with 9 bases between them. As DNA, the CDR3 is TGTGCCAGCAGCCAAGCCGTTAGGAATGGCTACACCTTC. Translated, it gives CASSQAVRNGYTF.

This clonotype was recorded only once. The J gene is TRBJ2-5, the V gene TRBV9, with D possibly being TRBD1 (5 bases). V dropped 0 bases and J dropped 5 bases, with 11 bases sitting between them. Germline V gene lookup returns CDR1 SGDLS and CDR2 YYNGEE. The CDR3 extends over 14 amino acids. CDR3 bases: TGTGCCAGCAGCGTAGCAGGGTTTGGGGAGACCCAGTACTTC. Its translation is CASSVAGFGETQYF.

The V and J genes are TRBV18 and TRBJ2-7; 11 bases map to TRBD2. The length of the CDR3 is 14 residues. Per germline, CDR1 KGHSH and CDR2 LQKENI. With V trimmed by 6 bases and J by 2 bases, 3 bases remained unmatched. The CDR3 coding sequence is TGTGCCAGCTCCCTAGCGGGGGGTACCTACGAGCAGTACTTC. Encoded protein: CASSLAGGTYEQYF.

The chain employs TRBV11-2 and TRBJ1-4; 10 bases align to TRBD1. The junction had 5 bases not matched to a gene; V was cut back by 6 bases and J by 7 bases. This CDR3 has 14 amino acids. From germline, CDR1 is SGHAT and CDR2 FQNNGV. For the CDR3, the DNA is TGTGCCAGCAGGACCCGGACAGGGGGTGAAAAACTGTTTTTT. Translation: CASRTRTGGEKLFF.

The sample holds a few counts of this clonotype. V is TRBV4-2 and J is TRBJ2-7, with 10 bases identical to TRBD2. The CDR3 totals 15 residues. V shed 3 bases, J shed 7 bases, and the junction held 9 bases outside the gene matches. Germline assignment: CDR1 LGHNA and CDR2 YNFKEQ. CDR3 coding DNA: TGTGCCAGCAGCCAGGCTAGCGGGAGATCGGGAGAGCAGTACTTC. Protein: CASSQASGRSGEQYF.

The CDR3 DNA reads as TGTGCCAGCAGCCCCCAACATAGGGGCTACGGCACCATATATTTT. Amino acid sequence: CASSPQHRGYGTIYF. The chain joins TRBV9 to TRBJ1-3, with a possible D match to TRBD1 (5 bases). With 4 bases removed from V and 9 bases from J, the gap between germline ends came to 20 bases. This CDR3 contains 15 residues. Germline lookup yields CDR1 SGDLS and CDR2 YYNGEE.

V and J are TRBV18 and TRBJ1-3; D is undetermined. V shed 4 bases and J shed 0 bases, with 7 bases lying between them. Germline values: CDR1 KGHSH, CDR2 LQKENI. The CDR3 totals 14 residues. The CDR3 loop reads CASSLGSSGNTIYF. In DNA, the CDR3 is TGTGCCAGCTCACTTGGAAGCTCTGGAAACACCATATATTTT.

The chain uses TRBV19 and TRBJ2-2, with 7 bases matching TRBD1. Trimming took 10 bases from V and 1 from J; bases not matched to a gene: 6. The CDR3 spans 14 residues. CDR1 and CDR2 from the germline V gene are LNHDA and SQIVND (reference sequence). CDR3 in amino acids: CAIRRTGNTGELFF. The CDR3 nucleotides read TGTGCCATCCGACGGACAGGGAACACCGGGGAGCTGTTTTTT.

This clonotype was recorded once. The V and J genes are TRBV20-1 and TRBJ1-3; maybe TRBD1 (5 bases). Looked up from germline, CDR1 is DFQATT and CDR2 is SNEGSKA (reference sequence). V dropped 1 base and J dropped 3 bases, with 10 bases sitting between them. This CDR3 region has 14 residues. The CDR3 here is CSARVPRVGNTIYF. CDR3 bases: TGCAGTGCTAGAGTTCCCAGGGTTGGAAACACCATATATTTT.

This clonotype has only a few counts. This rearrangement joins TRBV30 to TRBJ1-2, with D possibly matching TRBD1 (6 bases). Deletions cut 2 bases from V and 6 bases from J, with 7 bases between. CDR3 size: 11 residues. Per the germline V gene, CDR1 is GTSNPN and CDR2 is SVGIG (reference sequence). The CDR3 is CAWSPGDGYTF. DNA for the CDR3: TGTGCCTGGAGTCCAGGGGATGGCTACACCTTC.

This CDR3 is CSVSTGPDYGYTF. The CDR3, as DNA: TGCAGCGTCTCGACAGGGCCAGACTATGGCTACACCTTC. The genes are TRBV29-1 and TRBJ1-2, with TRBD1 matching over 7 bases. This CDR3 contains 13 residues. Germline loops: CDR1 SQVTM, CDR2 ANQGSEA. The V segment lost 6 bases and the J segment 3 bases; nucleotides outside the gene matches: 7.

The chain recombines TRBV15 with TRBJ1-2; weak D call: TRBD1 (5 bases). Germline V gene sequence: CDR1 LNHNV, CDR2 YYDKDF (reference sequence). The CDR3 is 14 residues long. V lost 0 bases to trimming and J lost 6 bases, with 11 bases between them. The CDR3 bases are TGTGCCACCAGCAGAGAAGCAGGGACGAATGGCTACACCTTC. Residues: CATSREAGTNGYTF.